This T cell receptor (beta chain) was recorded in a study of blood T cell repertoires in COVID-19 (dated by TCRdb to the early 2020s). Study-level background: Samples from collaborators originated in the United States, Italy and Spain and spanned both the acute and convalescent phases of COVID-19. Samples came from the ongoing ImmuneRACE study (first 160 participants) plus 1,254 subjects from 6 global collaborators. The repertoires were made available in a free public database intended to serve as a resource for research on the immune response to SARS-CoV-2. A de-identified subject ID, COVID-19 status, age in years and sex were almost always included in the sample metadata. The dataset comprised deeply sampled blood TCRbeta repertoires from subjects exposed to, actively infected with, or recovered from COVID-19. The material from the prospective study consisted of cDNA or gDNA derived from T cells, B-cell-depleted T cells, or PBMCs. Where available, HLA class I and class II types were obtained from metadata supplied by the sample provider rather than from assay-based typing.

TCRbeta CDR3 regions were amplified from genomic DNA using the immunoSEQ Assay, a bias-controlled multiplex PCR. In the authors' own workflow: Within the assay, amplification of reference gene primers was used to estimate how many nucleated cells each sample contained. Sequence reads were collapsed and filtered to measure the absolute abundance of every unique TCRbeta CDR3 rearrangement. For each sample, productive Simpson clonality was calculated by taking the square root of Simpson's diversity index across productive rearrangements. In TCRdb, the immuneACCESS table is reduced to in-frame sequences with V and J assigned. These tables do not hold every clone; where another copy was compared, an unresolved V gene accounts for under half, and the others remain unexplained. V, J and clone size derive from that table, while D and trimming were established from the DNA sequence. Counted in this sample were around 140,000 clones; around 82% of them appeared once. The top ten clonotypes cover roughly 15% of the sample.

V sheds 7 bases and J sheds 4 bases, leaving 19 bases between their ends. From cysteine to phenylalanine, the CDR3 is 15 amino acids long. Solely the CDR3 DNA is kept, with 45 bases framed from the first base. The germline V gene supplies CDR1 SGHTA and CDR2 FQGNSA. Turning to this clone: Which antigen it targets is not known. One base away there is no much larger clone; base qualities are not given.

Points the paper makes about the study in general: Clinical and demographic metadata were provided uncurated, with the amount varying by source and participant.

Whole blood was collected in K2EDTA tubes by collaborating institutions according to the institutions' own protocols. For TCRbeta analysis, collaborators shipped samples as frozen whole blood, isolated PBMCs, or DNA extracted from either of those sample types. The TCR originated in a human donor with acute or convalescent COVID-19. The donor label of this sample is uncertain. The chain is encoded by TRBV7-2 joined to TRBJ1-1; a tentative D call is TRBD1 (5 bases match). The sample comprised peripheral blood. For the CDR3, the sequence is CASNPTARLTTEAFF. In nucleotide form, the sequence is TGTGCCAGCAACCCGACAGCGAGACTGACCACTGAAGCTTTCTTT. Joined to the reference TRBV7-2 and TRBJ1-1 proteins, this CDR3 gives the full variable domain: GAGVSQSPSNKVTEKGKDVELRCDPISGHTALYWYRQSLGQGLEFLIYFQGNSAPDKSGLPSDRFSAERTGGSVSTLTIQRTQQEDSAVYLCASNPTARLTTEAFFGQGTRLTVV.